This note documents a single TCR beta chain sequence. The antigen remains unidentified. This clone may be a read error of a much larger clone one base away. A read error is likely, as this CDR3 ends without the conserved phenylalanine or tryptophan. Pregnant or lactating patients were excluded, as were those with uncontrolled infection or other autoimmune disease. PBMCs stemmed from less than 13 ml fresh peripheral blood. Template material for amplifying TCR beta CDR3 regions consisted of RNA transcripts. HTBI primers were the set used in a first-round RT-PCR of the TCR CDR3. One entry per CDR3 protein results from TCRdb running MiXCR on the multiplex PCR reads. The repertoire includes around 300,000 distinct CDR3 sequences, 20% to 25% of them detected once, and around 64% sits in the top ten. Per the germline V gene, CDR1 is SGHNT and CDR2 is YENEEA. The junction had 0 bases not matched to a gene; V was cut back by 1 base and J by 5 bases. There are 13 residues in the CDR3.

The entry originates in a study of T cells in Graves' hyperthyroidism and ophthalmopathy. Study-level results: The blood repertoire included most of the expanded thyroid clonotypes above 0.001.

Sequencing was carried out using blood. The sequence was collected from a young man with Graves' ophthalmopathy. The gene calls are TRBV11-3 and TRBJ2-5; the match to TRBD2 covers 8 bases. CDR3 in DNA: TGTGCCAGCAGCTTAGTAGCGGGGGAGACCCAGTACCTC. Translated, it gives CASSLVAGETQYL.